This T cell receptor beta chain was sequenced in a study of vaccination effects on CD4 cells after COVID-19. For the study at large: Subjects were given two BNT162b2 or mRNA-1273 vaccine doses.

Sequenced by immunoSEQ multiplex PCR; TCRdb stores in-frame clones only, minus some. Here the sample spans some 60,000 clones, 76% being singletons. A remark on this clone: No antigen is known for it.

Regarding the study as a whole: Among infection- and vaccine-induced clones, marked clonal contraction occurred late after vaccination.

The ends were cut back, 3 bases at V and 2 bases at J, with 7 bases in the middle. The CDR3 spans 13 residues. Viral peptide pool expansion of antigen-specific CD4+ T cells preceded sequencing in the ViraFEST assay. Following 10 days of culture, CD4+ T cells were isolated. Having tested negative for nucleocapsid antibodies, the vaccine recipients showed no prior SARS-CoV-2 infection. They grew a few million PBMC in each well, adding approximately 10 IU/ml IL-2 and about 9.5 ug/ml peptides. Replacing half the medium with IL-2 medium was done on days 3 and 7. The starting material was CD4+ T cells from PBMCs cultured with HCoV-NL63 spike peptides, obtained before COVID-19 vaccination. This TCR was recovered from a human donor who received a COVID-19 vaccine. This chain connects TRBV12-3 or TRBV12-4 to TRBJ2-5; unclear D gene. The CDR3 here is CASSLGRQETQYF. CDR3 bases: TGTGCCAGCAGTTTGGGCAGGCAAGAGACCCAGTACTTC.